This TCR beta chain came from a study of blood T cell repertoires in COVID-19. Study background: Samples representing acute and convalescent COVID-19 were sourced from the United States, Italy and Spain.

Here immunoSEQ multiplex PCR was the method, and the copy in TCRdb shows in-frame clones only, minus some. Of 200,000 to 250,000 clones in the sample, roughly 80% were seen once. In its sample, this clone was seen once. This CDR3 is 17 amino acids long. Source material: peripheral blood. This chain links TRBV21-1 with TRBJ1-5; the table's TRBD1 call for D was not verified on the DNA. TRBV21-1 is an annotated pseudogene. The receptor's source is a woman in her sixties who had recovered from COVID-19. CDR3 coding DNA: TGTGCCAGCAGCAAAGTGTACAGGGCGAATAGCAATCAGCCCCAGCATTTT. Protein product: CASSKVYRANSNQPQHF.